The 13 T cell receptor beta chains in this list originate from one sample, sequenced in a study of cytomegalovirus exposure and HLA in healthy donors. PCR involved 60 Vbeta and 13 Jbeta primers. The data were produced by immunoSEQ multiplex PCR, yet TCRdb's version contains in-frame clones alone and is incomplete. Among nearly 110,000 clones listed, roughly 80% were seen once. The sample consisted of PBMCs. The receptors originated from a man aged 30 to 39 in good health and CMV-seropositive.

V usage is TRBV5-1 and J usage is TRBJ1-2, with 7 bases lining up with TRBD1. The length of the CDR3 is 12 residues. V trimming: 7 bases; J trimming: 3 bases; junction bases outside the gene matches: 3. CDR1 and CDR2 from the germline V gene are SGHRS and YFSETQ. The CDR3 DNA reads as TGCGCCAGCGGTGGGACAGACTATGGCTACACCTTC. Residues: CASGGTDYGYTF.

The J gene is TRBJ2-6, the V gene TRBV9; weak D call: TRBD1 (6 bases). Germline assignment: CDR1 SGDLS and CDR2 YYNGEE. The CDR3 is made up of 14 amino acids. V dropped 4 bases and J dropped 17 bases, with 22 bases sitting between them. CDR3 DNA sequence: TGTGCCAGCAGCCCGCGACAGGCACTCTCGTTCGTGACTTTC. It codes for CASSPRQALSFVTF.

The chain recombines TRBV7-3 with TRBJ2-2; 10 bases align to TRBD2. The CDR3 is made up of 17 amino acids. Germline V gene data show CDR1 as SGHTA and CDR2 as FQGTGA. Losses at the gene ends were 2 bases for V and 0 bases for J; bases not matched to a gene: 3. As DNA, the CDR3 is TGTGCCAGCAGCTTAGGGACTAGCGCCGCGAACACCGGGGAGCTGTTTTTT. Its protein is CASSLGTSAANTGELFF.

This clone is a singleton in its sample. The chain links TRBV7-2 to TRBJ2-7, with 9 bases aligning to TRBD2. Germline values: CDR1 SGHTA, CDR2 FQGNSA. V was pared by 1 base and J by 1 base, with 5 bases of the junction left unmatched. CDR3 length: 16 amino acids. The CDR3 sequence: CASSLVGRGGSYEQYF. The CDR3 bases are TGTGCCAGCAGCTTAGTGGGGCGGGGGGGATCCTACGAGCAGTACTTC.

This rearrangement joins TRBV5-4 to TRBJ2-7, with TRBD2 identical over 8 bases. CDR1 SGHNT and CDR2 YYREEE come from the germline V gene (reference sequence). This CDR3 is built from 14 residues. Trimming took 4 bases from V and 1 from J; bases not matched to a gene: 4. The CDR3 DNA reads TGTGCCAGCAGCCCGAGCGGGGGATCCTACGAGCAGTACTTC. Its translation is CASSPSGGSYEQYF.

A note on this clone: The junction differs from germline at one of its ends, possibly a read error. The genes are TRBV6-1 and TRBJ2-6; a weak D match, TRBD1 (5 bases). The CDR3 is 15 amino acids. The germline V gene has CDR1 MNHNS and CDR2 SASEGT. CDR3 nucleotide sequence: TGTGCCGCCCAGATTCCATTCTCTGGGGCCAACGGCCTGACTTTC. It translates to CAAQIPFSGANGLTF.

V usage is TRBV14 and J usage is TRBJ1-5; unclear D gene. With 4 bases removed from V and 4 bases from J, the gap between germline ends came to 8 bases. The CDR3 has 13 residues. CDR1 and CDR2 from the germline V gene are SGHDN and FVKESK. CDR3 in amino acids: CASSLSPNQPQHF. The CDR3 DNA sequence: TGTGCCAGCAGCCTCTCTCCTAATCAGCCCCAGCATTTT.

This clone occurred a few times. This chain links TRBV19 with TRBJ2-5; no clear D gene. Germline V gene data show CDR1 as LNHDA and CDR2 as SQIVND (reference sequence). Trimming stripped 10 bases from V and 2 bases from J, with 14 bases between. The CDR3 has 13 amino acids. CDR3: CATQTPPQETQYF. CDR3 nucleotides: TGTGCCACCCAGACTCCACCACAAGAGACCCAGTACTTC.

The chain links TRBV25-1 to TRBJ2-3, with 8 bases fitting TRBD1. The CDR3 spans 13 residues. V trimming: 6 bases; J trimming: 4 bases; junction bases outside the gene matches: 3. Germline CDR1 MGHDK, CDR2 SYGVNS. CDR3 sequence (DNA): TGTGCCAGCAGGGGACAGGTCGCAGATACGCAGTATTTT. Translating gives CASRGQVADTQYF.

This sequence joins TRBV18 and TRBJ2-7, with 7 bases identical to TRBD1. With V trimmed by 3 bases and J by 6 bases, 14 bases remained unmatched. The CDR3 sequence is 16 residues long. Germline loops: CDR1 KGHSH, CDR2 LQKENI. Here the CDR3 DNA reads TGTGCCAGCTCACCCCGCAAAGAGACAGGGACCCGCGAGCAGTACTTC. Its protein product is CASSPRKETGTREQYF.

This chain connects TRBV4-1 to TRBJ2-6; TRBD1 agrees at 12 bases. Germline trimming cut 1 base from V and 4 bases from J; bases unmatched to any gene: 8. This CDR3 comprises 19 residues. Germline V gene lookup returns CDR1 MGHRA and CDR2 YSYEKL. CDR3 amino acids: CASSQVGGQGASGANVLTF. In DNA form, the CDR3 reads TGCGCCAGCAGCCAAGTGGGGGGACAGGGGGCTTCGGGGGCCAACGTCCTGACTTTC.

The rearrangement links TRBV6-5 to TRBJ1-1, with D tentatively TRBD1 (5 bases). CDR1 is MNHEY, CDR2 SVGAGI, per germline. V was trimmed by 10 bases and J by 12 bases, leaving 21 bases between them. This CDR3 contains 12 residues. In DNA form, the CDR3 reads TGTGCCACTGGTTGGCGGCAGGGAGGATCTTTCTTT. It specifies CATGWRQGGSFF.

On this clone itself: The junction and the germline gene differ at one end; a read error may be behind it. The J gene is TRBJ2-3, the V gene TRBV7-9; TRBD2 matches 8 bases. Germline values: CDR1 SEHNR, CDR2 FQNEAQ (reference sequence). This CDR3 has 16 residues. In DNA, the CDR3 is TGTTCCAGCAGCGGCGGACTAGCCCCACGCACAGATACGCAGTATTTT. Its protein is CSSSGGLAPRTDTQYF. Drawing the rest from reference TRBV7-9 and TRBJ2-3, the complete variable domain is DTGVSQNPRHKITKRGQNVTFRCDPISEHNRLYWYRQTLGQGPEFLTYFQNEAQLEKSRLLSDRFSAERPKGSFSTLEIQRTEQGDSAMYLCSSSGGLAPRTDTQYFGPGTRLTVL.